This is a list of T cell receptor beta chains from one sample in a study of T cell clones after liver transplantation. TCRdb keeps only in-frame clones here, not all; method: immunoSEQ multiplex PCR. The repertoire holds roughly 60,000 clones, about 70% seen once, with 2.8% in the top ten. The sequences come from CD4+ T cells from blood, collected at the approximately 15-month timepoint. The receptors stem from a human patient who received a liver transplant. Some T cells may have come from the graft donor. Each CDR3 is given without its conserved first and last residue. The D gene is left open where the match is weak.

>NA|TRBV5-8|TRBJ1-2
ASSPEGPINYGYT
>NA|TRBV7-2|TRBJ2-2
ASSLGGMGELF
>TRBD1|TRBV19|TRBJ2-7
ASSILRDSRYEQY
>NA|TRBV18|TRBJ1-1
ASSRGGADTEAF
>NA|TRBV25-1|TRBJ1-1
ASSGGQLNTEAF
>NA|TRBV19|TRBJ2-7
ASSGDYEQY
>NA|TRBV9|TRBJ2-2
ASSAGPLGAGELF
>NA|TRBV6-5|TRBJ2-7
ASSSTGVYEQY
>TRBD1|TRBV6-1|TRBJ1-5
ASSEEGTGNQPQH
>NA|TRBV21-1|TRBJ2-1
ASMDRANEQF
>NA|TRBV11-1|TRBJ2-7
ASSLRGEEQY
>NA|TRBV30|TRBJ1-1
AWTGRVWGRNTEAF
>NA|TRBV5-1|TRBJ2-5
ASSLQGLYQETQY
>NA|TRBV6-1|TRBJ2-3
ASSDPGLSDTQY
>TRBD1|TRBV25-1|TRBJ1-2
ASSWTGNYGYT
>NA|TRBV6-6|TRBJ1-3
ASSYESSGNTIY
>TRBD1|TRBV6-1|TRBJ1-5
ASSKGGAEQPQH
>NA|TRBV6-5|TRBJ1-4
ASSHRVKNEKLF
>NA|TRBV5-6|TRBJ1-5
ASSFWGMGNQPQH
>NA|TRBV6-5|TRBJ2-3
ASSYYGEGKDTQY
>NA|TRBV6-1|TRBJ2-3
AGSGTDTQY
>NA|TRBV6-6|TRBJ2-7
ASSSGVAELYEQY
>NA|TRBV30|TRBJ2-1
AWISGGHEQF
>NA|TRBV5-5|TRBJ2-3
ASSLGLELTDTQY
>NA|TRBV14|TRBJ2-3
ASSRFATDTQY
>TRBD1|TRBV2|TRBJ2-3
ASSTGDTDTQY
>TRBD1|TRBV28|TRBJ1-4
ASSLPGTANEKLF
>NA|TRBV4-3|TRBJ1-3
ASSRTDSGNTIY
>NA|TRBV19|TRBJ1-1
ASSIGPRDLMNTEAF
>NA|TRBV21-1|TRBJ1-4
ASSKGAGKWCEKLF
>TRBD1|TRBV28|TRBJ2-7
ASSLGTGGRDEQY
>NA|TRBV6-5|TRBJ1-5
ASSSDQPQH
>NA|TRBV28|TRBJ2-7
ASSIPPLGGEQGLGYEQY
>NA|TRBV7-2|TRBJ1-2
ASSFGTGNRYGYT
>NA|TRBV14|TRBJ2-7
ASSQAGSSSYEQY
>TRBD1|TRBV6-1|TRBJ1-2
ASSDGTGPNYGYT
>TRBD2|TRBV28|TRBJ2-5
ASRTGGTETQY
>NA|TRBV7-2|TRBJ1-6
ASSSNNSPLH
>NA|TRBV2|TRBJ2-5
ASSGTENLETQY
>NA|TRBV5-1|TRBJ2-3
ASVQGSSTDTQY
>NA|TRBV7-6|TRBJ2-3
ASSFGTDTQY
>TRBD1|TRBV10-3|TRBJ2-3
AIRREGGADTQY
>NA|TRBV28|TRBJ1-5
ASAPGDVSNQPQH